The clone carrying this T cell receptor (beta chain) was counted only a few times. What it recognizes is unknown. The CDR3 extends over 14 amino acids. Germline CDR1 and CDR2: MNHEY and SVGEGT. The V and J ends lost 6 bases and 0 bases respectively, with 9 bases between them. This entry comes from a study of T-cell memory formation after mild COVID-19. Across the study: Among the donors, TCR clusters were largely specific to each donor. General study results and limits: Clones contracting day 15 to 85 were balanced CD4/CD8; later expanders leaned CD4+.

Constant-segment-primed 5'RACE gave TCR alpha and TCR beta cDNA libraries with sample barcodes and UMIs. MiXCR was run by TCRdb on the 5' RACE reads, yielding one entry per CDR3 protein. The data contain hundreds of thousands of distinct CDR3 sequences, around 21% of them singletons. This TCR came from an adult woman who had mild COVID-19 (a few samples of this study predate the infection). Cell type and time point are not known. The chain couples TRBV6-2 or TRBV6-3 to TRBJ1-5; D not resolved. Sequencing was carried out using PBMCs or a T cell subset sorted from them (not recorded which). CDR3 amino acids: CASSITFSNQPQHF. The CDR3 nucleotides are TGTGCCAGCAGCATCACCTTTAGCAATCAGCCCCAGCATTTT.